The clone carrying this T cell receptor (beta chain) was counted many times. Its cognate antigen is unknown. The CDR3 covers 13 residues. V lost 3 bases, J lost 3 bases, and 9 bases lay in between. By quantitative 5'-RACE with molecular barcodes, the TCR beta libraries were made. From the 5' RACE reads, TCRdb called clonotypes with MiXCR, one entry per CDR3 protein. Here the sample spans 250,000 or so distinct CDR3 sequences, about 11% being singletons. This record belongs to a study of CD8 T cells in ankylosing spondylitis. General study points: A TCR beta motif made of fewer than ten highly homologous variants seemed typical of ankylosing spondylitis blood. Reportedly, significant enrichment of disease-linked clones occurred in matched ankylosing spondylitis synovial fluid.

The source of this sequence is a male donor with ankylosing spondylitis or in good health (not recorded which). The sequenced sample consisted of blood, either unsorted or a sorted T cell fraction (not recorded which). The J gene is TRBJ2-7, the V gene TRBV12-3 or TRBV12-4, with D unresolved. This CDR3 reads CASSFGLSYEQYF. In nucleotides, the CDR3 is TGTGCCAGCAGTTTTGGATTGAGCTACGAGCAGTACTTC.